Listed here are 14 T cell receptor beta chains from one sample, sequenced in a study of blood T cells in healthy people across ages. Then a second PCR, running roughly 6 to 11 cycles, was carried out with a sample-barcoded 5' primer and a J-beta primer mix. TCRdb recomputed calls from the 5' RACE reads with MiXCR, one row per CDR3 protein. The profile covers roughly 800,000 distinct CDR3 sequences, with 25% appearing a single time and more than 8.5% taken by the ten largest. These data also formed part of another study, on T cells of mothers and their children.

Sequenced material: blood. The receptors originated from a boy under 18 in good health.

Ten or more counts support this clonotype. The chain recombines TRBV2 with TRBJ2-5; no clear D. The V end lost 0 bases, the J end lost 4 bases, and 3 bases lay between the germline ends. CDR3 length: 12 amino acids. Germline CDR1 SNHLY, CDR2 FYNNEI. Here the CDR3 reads CASSEAGETQYF. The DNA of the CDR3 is TGTGCCAGCAGTGAAGCTGGAGAGACCCAGTACTTC.

CDR3 sequence reads: CASASTGPSYNEQFF. Here the CDR3 DNA reads TGTGCCAGCGCTTCGACAGGCCCGTCCTACAATGAGCAGTTCTTC. The chain joins TRBV2 to TRBJ2-1; the D gene is possibly TRBD1 (6 bases). Trimming took off 8 bases at V and 1 base at J, with 15 bases between the two ends. Germline V gene sequence: CDR1 SNHLY, CDR2 FYNNEI. The CDR3 consists of 15 residues.

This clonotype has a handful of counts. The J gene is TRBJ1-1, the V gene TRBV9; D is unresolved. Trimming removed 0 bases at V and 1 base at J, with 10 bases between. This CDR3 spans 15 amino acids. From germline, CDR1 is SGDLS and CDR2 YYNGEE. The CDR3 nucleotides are TGTGCCAGCAGCGTAGACTCCATCCCGAACACTGAAGCTTTCTTT. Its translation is CASSVDSIPNTEAFF.

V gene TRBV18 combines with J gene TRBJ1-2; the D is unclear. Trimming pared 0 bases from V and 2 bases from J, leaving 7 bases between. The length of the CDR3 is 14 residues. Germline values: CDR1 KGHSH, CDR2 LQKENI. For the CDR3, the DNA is TGTGCCAGCTCACCACCGGACGGGAACTATGGCTACACCTTC. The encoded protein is CASSPPDGNYGYTF. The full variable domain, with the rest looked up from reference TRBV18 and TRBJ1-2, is NAGVMQNPRHLVRRRGQEARLRCSPMKGHSHVYWYRQLPEEGLKFMVYLQKENIIDESGMPKERFSAEFPKEGPSILRIQQVVRGDSAAYFCASSPPDGNYGYTFGSGTRLTVV.

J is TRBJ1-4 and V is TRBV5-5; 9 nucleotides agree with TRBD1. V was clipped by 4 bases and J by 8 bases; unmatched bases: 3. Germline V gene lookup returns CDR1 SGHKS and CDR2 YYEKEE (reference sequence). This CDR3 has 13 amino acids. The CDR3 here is CASSPGTGEKLFF. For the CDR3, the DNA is TGTGCCAGCAGCCCCGGGACAGGGGAAAAACTGTTTTTT.

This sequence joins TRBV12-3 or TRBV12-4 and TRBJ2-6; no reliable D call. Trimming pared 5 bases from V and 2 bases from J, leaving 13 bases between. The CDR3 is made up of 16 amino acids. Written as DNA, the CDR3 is TGTGCCAGCAGTGTACCTAGTCTCCCTGGGGCCAACGTCCTGACTTTC. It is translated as CASSVPSLPGANVLTF.

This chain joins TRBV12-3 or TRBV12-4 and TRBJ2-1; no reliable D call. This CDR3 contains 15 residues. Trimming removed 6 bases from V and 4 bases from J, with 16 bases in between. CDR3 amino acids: CASSLEAVGYNEQFF. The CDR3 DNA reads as TGTGCCAGCAGCCTAGAGGCGGTAGGGTACAATGAGCAGTTCTTC.

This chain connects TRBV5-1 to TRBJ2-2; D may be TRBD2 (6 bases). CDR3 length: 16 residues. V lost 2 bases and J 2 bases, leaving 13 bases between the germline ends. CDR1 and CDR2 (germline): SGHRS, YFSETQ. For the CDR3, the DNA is TGCGCCAGCAGCTTTCCGGGCGGGATAAACACCGGGGAGCTGTTTTTT. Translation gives CASSFPGGINTGELFF.

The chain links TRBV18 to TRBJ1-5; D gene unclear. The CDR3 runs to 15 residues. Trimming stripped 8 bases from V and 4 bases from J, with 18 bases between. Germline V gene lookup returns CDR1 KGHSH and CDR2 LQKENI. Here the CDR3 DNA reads TGTGCCAGCCCACTCGCCCTGGACGGGAATCAGCCCCAGCATTTT. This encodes CASPLALDGNQPQHF.

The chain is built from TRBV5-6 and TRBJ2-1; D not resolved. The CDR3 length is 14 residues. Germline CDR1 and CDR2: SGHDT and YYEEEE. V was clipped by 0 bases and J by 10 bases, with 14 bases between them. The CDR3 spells CASSLAWLLGEQFF. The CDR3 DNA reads TGTGCCAGCAGCTTGGCCTGGCTTTTGGGGGAGCAGTTCTTC. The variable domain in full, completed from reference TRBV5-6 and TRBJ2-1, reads DAGVTQSPTHLIKTRGQQVTLRCSPKSGHDTVSWYQQALGQGPQFIFQYYEEEERQRGNFPDRFSGHQFPNYSSELNVNALLLGDSALYLCASSLAWLLGEQFFGPGTRLTVL.

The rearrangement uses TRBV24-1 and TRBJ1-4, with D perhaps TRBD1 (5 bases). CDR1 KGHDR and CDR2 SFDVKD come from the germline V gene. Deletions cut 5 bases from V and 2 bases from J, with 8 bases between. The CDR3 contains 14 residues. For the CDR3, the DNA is TGTGCCACCAGTGCTAGGGGCACTAATGAAAAACTGTTTTTT. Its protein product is CATSARGTNEKLFF.

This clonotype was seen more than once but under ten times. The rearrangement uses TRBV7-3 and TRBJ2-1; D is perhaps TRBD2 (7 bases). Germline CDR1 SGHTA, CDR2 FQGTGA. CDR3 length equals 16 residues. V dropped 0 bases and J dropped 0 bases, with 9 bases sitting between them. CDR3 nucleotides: TGTGCCAGCAGCTTAACGGGGGGGGCCTCCTACAATGAGCAGTTCTTC. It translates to CASSLTGGASYNEQFF.

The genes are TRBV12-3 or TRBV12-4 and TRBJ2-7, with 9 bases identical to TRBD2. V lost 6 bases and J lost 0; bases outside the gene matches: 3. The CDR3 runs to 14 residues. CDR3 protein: CASRPSGVSYEQYF. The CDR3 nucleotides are TGTGCCAGCAGACCTAGCGGGGTCTCCTACGAGCAGTACTTC.

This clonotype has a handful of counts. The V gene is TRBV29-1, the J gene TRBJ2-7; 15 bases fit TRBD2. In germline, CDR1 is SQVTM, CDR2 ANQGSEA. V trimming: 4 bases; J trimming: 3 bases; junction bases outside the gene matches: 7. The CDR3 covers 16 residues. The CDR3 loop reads CSVVRVGLAGGYEQYF. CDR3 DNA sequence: TGCAGCGTTGTTCGGGTGGGACTAGCGGGGGGCTACGAGCAGTACTTC.